This is a list of T cell receptor beta chains from one sample in a study of cytomegalovirus exposure and HLA in healthy donors. Here immunoSEQ multiplex PCR was the method, and the copy in TCRdb shows in-frame clones only, minus some. Of approximately 200,000 clones detected, 74% appear once; the ten largest clones hold approximately 2.8%. Sample: PBMCs. These receptors were obtained from a woman aged 30 to 39 in good health and CMV-seropositive. CDR3s include the opening cysteine and the closing phenylalanine or tryptophan. The D gene is left open where the match is weak. Size values are once, few and many counts, or a class for expanded clones, and some rows have none.

j_call: TRBJ2-1; v_call: TRBV5-4; d_call: TRBD2; clone_size: -; cdr3_nt: TGTGCCAGCAGCTCCGCCGGGACTAGCGAGGACAATGAGCAGTTCTTC; cdr3_aa: CASSSAGTSEDNEQFF
j_call: TRBJ2-2; v_call: TRBV5-1; d_call: TRBD1; clone_size: -; cdr3_nt: TGCGCCAGCAGCCCGACAGGGGGCATTAACACCGGGGAGCTGTTTTTT; cdr3_aa: CASSPTGGINTGELFF
j_call: TRBJ2-1; v_call: TRBV9; d_call: TRBD2; clone_size: -; cdr3_nt: TGTGCCAGCAGCGTAGGACTAGCGGGAGGTAGGCTGTTCTTC; cdr3_aa: CASSVGLAGGRLFF
j_call: TRBJ2-2; v_call: TRBV19; d_call: -; clone_size: -; cdr3_nt: TGTGCCAGTAGTCCCCGGGGTCCCGGGGAGCTGTTTTTT; cdr3_aa: CASSPRGPGELFF
j_call: TRBJ2-1; v_call: TRBV11-3; d_call: TRBD2; clone_size: -; cdr3_nt: TGTGCCAGCAGCTTAGCCATAGCGGGAGGGAAGAATGAGCAGTTCTTC; cdr3_aa: CASSLAIAGGKNEQFF
j_call: TRBJ2-7; v_call: TRBV25-1; d_call: -; clone_size: -; cdr3_nt: TGTGCCAGCAGTGAGGTTAGGGGTCCCTACGAGCAGTACTTC; cdr3_aa: CASSEVRGPYEQYF
j_call: TRBJ2-1; v_call: TRBV5-1; d_call: TRBD2; clone_size: few; cdr3_nt: TGCGCCAGCAGCTTGGCCAATGCGGGAGTGGGGAATGAGCAGTTCTTC; cdr3_aa: CASSLANAGVGNEQFF
j_call: TRBJ2-1; v_call: TRBV7-6; d_call: TRBD1; clone_size: -; cdr3_nt: TGTGCCAGCAGCGATTTCCGGGACAGGGGTATGCATGAGCAGTTCTTC; cdr3_aa: CASSDFRDRGMHEQFF
j_call: TRBJ2-7; v_call: TRBV18; d_call: -; clone_size: -; cdr3_nt: TGTGCCAGCTCAAAAGAGGGCTGGAACTACGAGCAGTACTTC; cdr3_aa: CASSKEGWNYEQYF
j_call: TRBJ1-1; v_call: TRBV28; d_call: -; clone_size: few; cdr3_nt: TGTGCCAGCAGTGCCACAGGGACTGAAGCTTTCTTT; cdr3_aa: CASSATGTEAFF
j_call: TRBJ1-3; v_call: TRBV10-3; d_call: TRBD1; clone_size: few; cdr3_nt: TGTGCCATCAGGGACAGGGCTGGAAACACCATATATTTT; cdr3_aa: CAIRDRAGNTIYF
j_call: TRBJ1-3; v_call: TRBV27; d_call: TRBD1; clone_size: -; cdr3_nt: TGTGCCAGCAGTTTATCGATACCGGGACAGGGAATAAACACCATATATTTT; cdr3_aa: CASSLSIPGQGINTIYF
j_call: TRBJ1-2; v_call: TRBV1; d_call: -; clone_size: -; cdr3_nt: TGCACCAGCAGCCAAGACGGACAGGGCCAGAACTATGGCTACACCTTC; cdr3_aa: CTSSQDGQGQNYGYTF
j_call: TRBJ2-7; v_call: TRBV29-1; d_call: TRBD2; clone_size: -; cdr3_nt: TGCAGCGCCTGGACTAGCGGGTTCTACGAGCAGTACTTC; cdr3_aa: CSAWTSGFYEQYF
j_call: TRBJ2-2; v_call: TRBV11-2; d_call: -; clone_size: -; cdr3_nt: TGTGCCAGCAGGGGAGTGGCCGCGAACACCGGGGAGCTGTTTTTT; cdr3_aa: CASRGVAANTGELFF
j_call: TRBJ2-7; v_call: TRBV9; d_call: TRBD1; clone_size: -; cdr3_nt: TGTGCCAGCAGCGCAACAGGGGGCGAGCAGTACTTC; cdr3_aa: CASSATGGEQYF
j_call: TRBJ1-4; v_call: TRBV5-6; d_call: TRBD1; clone_size: -; cdr3_nt: TGTGCCAGCAGTCGACAGGGAGATGAAAAACTGTTTTTT; cdr3_aa: CASSRQGDEKLFF
j_call: TRBJ1-1; v_call: TRBV29-1; d_call: -; clone_size: -; cdr3_nt: TGCAGCGTTGAGCGGAGGCAAACTAACTTCATGAACACTGAAGCTTTCTTT; cdr3_aa: CSVERRQTNFMNTEAFF
j_call: TRBJ2-1; v_call: TRBV10-1; d_call: TRBD2; clone_size: -; cdr3_nt: TGCGCCAGCAGTGAGTCTGGAGCGGGAGGAACCTCCTACAATGAGCAGTTCTTC; cdr3_aa: CASSESGAGGTSYNEQFF
j_call: TRBJ2-3; v_call: TRBV20-1; d_call: -; clone_size: -; cdr3_nt: TGCAGTGCTAGCGTCGCAGATACGCAGTATTTT; cdr3_aa: CSASVADTQYF
j_call: TRBJ2-3; v_call: TRBV7-9; d_call: -; clone_size: -; cdr3_nt: TGTGCCAGCAGCTTCGAGGGAGTCCGAGATACGCAGTATTTT; cdr3_aa: CASSFEGVRDTQYF
j_call: TRBJ2-4; v_call: TRBV13; d_call: TRBD1; clone_size: few; cdr3_nt: TGTGCCAGCAGCTTCAGCACAATCAGGGGGCAGAGGGCCAAAAACATTCAGTACTTC; cdr3_aa: CASSFSTIRGQRAKNIQYF
j_call: TRBJ2-2; v_call: TRBV6-6; d_call: -; clone_size: -; cdr3_nt: TGTGCCAGCAGTTCGTTAACAGGGGGAGGGCCCGGGGAGCTGTTTTTT; cdr3_aa: CASSSLTGGGPGELFF
j_call: TRBJ1-1; v_call: TRBV6-1; d_call: -; clone_size: once; cdr3_nt: TGTGCCAGCAGTGAAGACAGCGGGTACACTGAAGCTTTCTTT; cdr3_aa: CASSEDSGYTEAFF
j_call: TRBJ2-7; v_call: TRBV5-4; d_call: TRBD2; clone_size: -; cdr3_nt: TGTGCCAGCAGCTTGGTGGGTAGCGGGAGAAGAGAGCAGTACTTC; cdr3_aa: CASSLVGSGRREQYF
j_call: TRBJ2-7; v_call: TRBV6-1; d_call: TRBD2; clone_size: -; cdr3_nt: TGTGCCAGCAGTGCCAAGCGGGAGGGCCTTGACGAGCAGTACTTC; cdr3_aa: CASSAKREGLDEQYF
j_call: TRBJ1-6; v_call: TRBV2; d_call: -; clone_size: -; cdr3_nt: TGTGCCAGCAGGGGACTCCCTAGGGGTAATTCACCCCTCCACTTT; cdr3_aa: CASRGLPRGNSPLHF
j_call: TRBJ2-7; v_call: TRBV28; d_call: -; clone_size: -; cdr3_nt: TGTGCCAGCAGGCTTAGCGAGAGCTCCTACGAGCAGTACTTC; cdr3_aa: CASRLSESSYEQYF
j_call: TRBJ2-1; v_call: TRBV15; d_call: TRBD2; clone_size: -; cdr3_nt: TGTGCCACCAGGCTAGCGGGAGGACCGAATGAGCAGTTCTTC; cdr3_aa: CATRLAGGPNEQFF
j_call: TRBJ2-7; v_call: TRBV11-2; d_call: TRBD1; clone_size: -; cdr3_nt: TGTGCCAGCAGCTTAGCTCCACAGGGGAGTAGGCAGTACTTC; cdr3_aa: CASSLAPQGSRQYF
j_call: TRBJ1-2; v_call: TRBV27; d_call: TRBD1; clone_size: -; cdr3_nt: TGTGCCAGCAGTTTATACAGGGGCGGCTATGGCTACACCTTC; cdr3_aa: CASSLYRGGYGYTF
j_call: TRBJ1-5; v_call: TRBV5-5; d_call: TRBD1; clone_size: -; cdr3_nt: TGTGCCAGCAGCTTGGGGGGACAGGGCAATCAGCCCCAGCATTTT; cdr3_aa: CASSLGGQGNQPQHF
j_call: TRBJ2-6; v_call: TRBV19; d_call: -; clone_size: -; cdr3_nt: TGTGCCAGTAGTATAGTACCGGGGTCGGGGGCCAACGTCCTGACTTTC; cdr3_aa: CASSIVPGSGANVLTF
j_call: TRBJ2-7; v_call: TRBV11-1; d_call: TRBD1; clone_size: -; cdr3_nt: TGTGCCAGCAGCTTAGACGGGACAGAGGGCGAGCAGTACTTC; cdr3_aa: CASSLDGTEGEQYF
j_call: TRBJ2-7; v_call: TRBV4-2; d_call: TRBD2; clone_size: few; cdr3_nt: TGTGCCAGCAGCCAGGAGGGGACGCCACATTCAAGGACTAGCGGGAGGGCCTGGTACGAGCAGTACTTC; cdr3_aa: CASSQEGTPHSRTSGRAWYEQYF
j_call: TRBJ1-4; v_call: TRBV4-1; d_call: TRBD1; clone_size: -; cdr3_nt: TGCGCCAGCAGCCAAGTTGGCAGGGGGGCTACTAATGAAAAACTGTTTTTT; cdr3_aa: CASSQVGRGATNEKLFF
j_call: TRBJ2-7; v_call: TRBV6-5; d_call: -; clone_size: -; cdr3_nt: TGTGCCAGCAGTTTTGCGGGCGGCGAGCAGTACTTC; cdr3_aa: CASSFAGGEQYF
j_call: TRBJ2-1; v_call: TRBV7-9; d_call: -; clone_size: -; cdr3_nt: TGTGCCAGCAGCTTAGGTGAGGCAAAGTGGTTCTTC; cdr3_aa: CASSLGEAKWFF
j_call: TRBJ2-6; v_call: TRBV6-5; d_call: TRBD2; clone_size: few; cdr3_nt: TGTGCCACGCGGGAGCCGGATACTGGGGCCAACGTCCTGACTTTC; cdr3_aa: CATREPDTGANVLTF